This T cell receptor beta chain originates from a study of blood T cells in healthy people across ages. The authors ran a second PCR of about 6 to 12 cycles using a sample-barcoded 5' primer and a J-beta primer mix. In TCRdb, the 5' RACE reads were re-called with MiXCR into one record per CDR3 protein. The sample lists 800,000 or so distinct CDR3 sequences, about 45% occurring once. About this clonotype itself: One junction end does not reproduce the germline sequence, and a read error may be involved.

Germline values: CDR1 LGHNA, CDR2 YSLEER. The CDR3 spans 13 residues. This sequence joins TRBV4-3 and TRBJ2-5; 7 bases are a match to TRBD2. Material for sequencing was blood. The sequence came from an elderly man in good health. The CDR3 nucleotides read TGCGCCAGCAGCCAAGATTTGCGGGAGACCCGGTACTTC. Translating it yields CASSQDLRETRYF.